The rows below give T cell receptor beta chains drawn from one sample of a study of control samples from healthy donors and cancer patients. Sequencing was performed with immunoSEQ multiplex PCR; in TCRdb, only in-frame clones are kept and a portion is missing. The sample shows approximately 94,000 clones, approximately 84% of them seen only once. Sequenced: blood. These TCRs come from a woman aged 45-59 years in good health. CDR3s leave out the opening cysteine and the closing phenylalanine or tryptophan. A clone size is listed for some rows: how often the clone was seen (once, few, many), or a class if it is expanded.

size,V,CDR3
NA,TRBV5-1,ASSFPEGTYEQY
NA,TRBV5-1,ASGAIAGRTEAF
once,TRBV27,ASSSEGRWPQH
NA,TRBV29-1,SVVWGTGELF
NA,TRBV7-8,ASSPRTGVETQY
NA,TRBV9,ASSGAGALLYGYT
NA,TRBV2,ASRSLNQPQH
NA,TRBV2,ASIRDSNQPQH
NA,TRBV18,ASSPTSGSQDTQY
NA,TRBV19,ASSPRLAGNNEQF
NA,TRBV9,ASSVGGDGGRDEQY
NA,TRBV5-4,ASSLAGTDTQY
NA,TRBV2,ASTRAQGLGYT
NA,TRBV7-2,ASSSGGRVQNTEAF
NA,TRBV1,TSSPPAGGETQY
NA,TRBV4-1,ASSQEHLAKNIQY
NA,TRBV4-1,ASSQPGLAGPDTQY
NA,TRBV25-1,ASTGQGGTEAF
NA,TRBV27,ASSFGLADYNEQF
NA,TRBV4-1,ASSRWTGGDGYT
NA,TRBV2,ASTPGTSGRAFNEQF
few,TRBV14,ASSPGTHYGYT
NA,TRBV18,ASHSQVGANYGYT
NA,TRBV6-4,ASSDSGSSSYGYT
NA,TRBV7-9,ASSLGKSSYNEQF
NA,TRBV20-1,SASTPGLGNSYNEQF
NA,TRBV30,AWRLAGVFQF
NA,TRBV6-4,ASSDSIIDRGGSYNEQF
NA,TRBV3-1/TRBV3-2,ASAPRRPTGELF
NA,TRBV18,ASSPPGMRNTIY
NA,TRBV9,ASSVWTSGSEFRSYNEQF
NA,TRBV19,ASSMGLAGTNTQY
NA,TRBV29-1,SVGIREKLF
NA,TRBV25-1,ASKQNSNEKLF
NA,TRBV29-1,SVSSIRWDTQY
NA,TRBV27,ASSVTGHGYT
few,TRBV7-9,ASSLGWGTRLETQY
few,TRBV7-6,ASSSTRSGRGKETQY
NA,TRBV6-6,ASSYTEGTDVLT
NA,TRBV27,ASSSTSYNEQF
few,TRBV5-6,ASSLANTEAF
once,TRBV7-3,ASSSDYRETQY
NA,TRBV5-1,ASSLYPERNQPQH
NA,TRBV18,ASSRITRESSYNSPLH
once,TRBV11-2,ASTPWGNEQF
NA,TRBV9,ASSPQPGFSTDTQY
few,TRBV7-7,ASSPRGSQETQY
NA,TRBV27,ASSYQGYYGYT
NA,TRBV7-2,ASSLTGRTNEKLF
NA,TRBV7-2,ASSLSGSTIY
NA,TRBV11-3,ASSQGTGPSSGANVLT
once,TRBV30,AWSPKDTRNYGYT
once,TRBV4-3,ASSQDLSGQGRGYT